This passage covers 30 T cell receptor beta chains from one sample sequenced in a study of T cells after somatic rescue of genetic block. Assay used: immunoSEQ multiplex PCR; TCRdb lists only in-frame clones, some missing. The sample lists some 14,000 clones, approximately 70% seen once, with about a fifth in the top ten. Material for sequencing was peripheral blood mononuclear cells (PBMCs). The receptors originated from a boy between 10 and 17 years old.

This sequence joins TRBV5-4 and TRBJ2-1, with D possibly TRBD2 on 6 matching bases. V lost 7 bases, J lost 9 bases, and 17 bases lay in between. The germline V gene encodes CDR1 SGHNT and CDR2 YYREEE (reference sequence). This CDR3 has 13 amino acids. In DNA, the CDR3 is TGTGCCAGCGGTTTCGGGGGTTGGAGTGAGCAGTTCTTC. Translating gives CASGFGGWSEQFF.

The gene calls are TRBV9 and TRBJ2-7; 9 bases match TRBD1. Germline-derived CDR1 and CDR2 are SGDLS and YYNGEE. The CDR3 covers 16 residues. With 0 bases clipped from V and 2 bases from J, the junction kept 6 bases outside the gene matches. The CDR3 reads CASSVGVWTGAYEQYF. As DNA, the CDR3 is TGTGCCAGCAGCGTAGGGGTATGGACAGGGGCCTACGAGCAGTACTTC.

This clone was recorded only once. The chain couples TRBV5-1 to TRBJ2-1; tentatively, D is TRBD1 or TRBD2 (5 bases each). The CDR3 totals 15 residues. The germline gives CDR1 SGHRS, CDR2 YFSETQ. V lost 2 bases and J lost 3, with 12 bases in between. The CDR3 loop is CASSFRDPFYNEQFF. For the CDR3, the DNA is TGCGCCAGCAGCTTCCGGGACCCCTTCTACAATGAGCAGTTCTTC. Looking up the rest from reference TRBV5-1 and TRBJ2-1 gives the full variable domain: KAGVTQTPRYLIKTRGQQVTLSCSPISGHRSVSWYQQTPGQGLQFLFEYFSETQRNKGNFPGRFSGRQFSNSRSEMNVSTLELGDSALYLCASSFRDPFYNEQFFGPGTRLTVL.

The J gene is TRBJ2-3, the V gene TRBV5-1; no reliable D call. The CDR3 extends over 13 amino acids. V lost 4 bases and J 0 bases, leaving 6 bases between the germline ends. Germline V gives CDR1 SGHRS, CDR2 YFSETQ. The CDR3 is CASSVGSTDTQYF. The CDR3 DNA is TGCGCCAGCAGCGTGGGTAGCACAGATACGCAGTATTTT.

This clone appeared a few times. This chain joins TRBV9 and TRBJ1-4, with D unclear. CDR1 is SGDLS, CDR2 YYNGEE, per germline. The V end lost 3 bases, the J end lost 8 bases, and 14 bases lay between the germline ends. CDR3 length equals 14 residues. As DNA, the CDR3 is TGTGCCAGCAGCGCTCATTCGTTGGGGGAAAAACTGTTTTTT. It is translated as CASSAHSLGEKLFF.

CDR3 sequence (DNA): TGTGCCAGCAGCGTCCAAAGCAGCGGAAAGACCTATGGCTACACCTTC. This codes for CASSVQSSGKTYGYTF. The chain joins TRBV7-2 to TRBJ1-2; the D is unclear. CDR1 SGHTA and CDR2 FQGNSA come from the germline V gene. The CDR3 totals 16 residues. V lost 5 bases and J lost 4, with 20 bases in between. The full variable domain, its missing parts supplied by reference TRBV7-2 and TRBJ1-2, is GAGVSQSPSNKVTEKGKDVELRCDPISGHTALYWYRQSLGQGLEFLIYFQGNSAPDKSGLPSDRFSAERTGGSVSTLTIQRTQQEDSAVYLCASSVQSSGKTYGYTFGSGTRLTVV.

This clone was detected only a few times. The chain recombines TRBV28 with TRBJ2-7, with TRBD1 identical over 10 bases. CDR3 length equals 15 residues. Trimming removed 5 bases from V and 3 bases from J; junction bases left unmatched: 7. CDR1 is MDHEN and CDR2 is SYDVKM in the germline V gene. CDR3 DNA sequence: TGTGCCAGCAGTAGTCCGGGACAGGGGCTCTACGAGCAGTACTTC. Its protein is CASSSPGQGLYEQYF.

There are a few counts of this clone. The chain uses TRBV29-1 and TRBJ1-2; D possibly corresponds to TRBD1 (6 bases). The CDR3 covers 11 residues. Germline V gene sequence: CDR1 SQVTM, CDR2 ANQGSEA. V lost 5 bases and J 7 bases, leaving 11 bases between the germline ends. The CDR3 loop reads CSVSGAGGYTF. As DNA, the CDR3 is TGCAGCGTTTCGGGGGCGGGTGGCTACACCTTC.

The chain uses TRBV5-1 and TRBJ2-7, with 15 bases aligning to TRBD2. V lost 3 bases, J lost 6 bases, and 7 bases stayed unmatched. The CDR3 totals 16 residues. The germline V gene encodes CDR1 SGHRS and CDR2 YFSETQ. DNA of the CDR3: TGCGCCAGCAGCTCCGGGACTAGCGGGGGGTCCGCCGAGCAGTACTTC. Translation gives CASSSGTSGGSAEQYF.

The CDR3 nucleotides are TGTGCCAGCCGTCCAGGACAGGGGGAAGAAAACACCATATATTTT. Translated, it gives CASRPGQGEENTIYF. This chain connects TRBV11-2 to TRBJ1-3, with 10 bases aligning to TRBD1. Germline V gene sequence: CDR1 SGHAT, CDR2 FQNNGV. The V segment lost 8 bases and the J segment 6 bases; nucleotides outside the gene matches: 10. CDR3 length: 15 residues.

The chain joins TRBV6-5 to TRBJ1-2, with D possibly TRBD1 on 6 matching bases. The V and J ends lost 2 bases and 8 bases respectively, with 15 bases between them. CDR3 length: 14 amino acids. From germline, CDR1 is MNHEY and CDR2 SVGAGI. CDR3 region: CASSYRNAGGGYTF. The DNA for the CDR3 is TGTGCCAGCAGTTACCGCAACGCGGGGGGCGGCTACACCTTC.

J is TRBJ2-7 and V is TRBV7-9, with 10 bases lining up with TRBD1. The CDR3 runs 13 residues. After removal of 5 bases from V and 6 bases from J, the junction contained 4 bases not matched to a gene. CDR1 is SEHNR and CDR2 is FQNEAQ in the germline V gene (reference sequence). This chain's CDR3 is CASSRDRGGEQYF. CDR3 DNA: TGTGCCAGCAGCCGGGACAGGGGCGGCGAGCAGTACTTC.

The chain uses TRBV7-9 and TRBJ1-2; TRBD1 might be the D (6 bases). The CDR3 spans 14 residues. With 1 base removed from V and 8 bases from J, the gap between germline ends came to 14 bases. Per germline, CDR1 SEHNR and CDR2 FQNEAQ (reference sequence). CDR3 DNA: TGTGCCAGCAGCTTAGACGCAGGGGCGAAGGGCTACACCTTC. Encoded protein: CASSLDAGAKGYTF.

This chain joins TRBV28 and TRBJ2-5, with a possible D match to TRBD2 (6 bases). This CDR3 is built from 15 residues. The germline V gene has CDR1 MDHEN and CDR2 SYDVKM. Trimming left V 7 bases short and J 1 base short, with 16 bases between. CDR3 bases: TGTGCCAGCATGCGTGCCGGGAGTCCCCAAGAGACCCAGTACTTC. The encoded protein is CASMRAGSPQETQYF.

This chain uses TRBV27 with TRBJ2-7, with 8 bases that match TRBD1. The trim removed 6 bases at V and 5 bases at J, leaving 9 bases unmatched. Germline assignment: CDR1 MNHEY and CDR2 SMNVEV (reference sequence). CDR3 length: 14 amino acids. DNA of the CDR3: TGTGCCAGCAGGTCGACAGGGGACCACCACGAGCAGTACTTC. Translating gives CASRSTGDHHEQYF.

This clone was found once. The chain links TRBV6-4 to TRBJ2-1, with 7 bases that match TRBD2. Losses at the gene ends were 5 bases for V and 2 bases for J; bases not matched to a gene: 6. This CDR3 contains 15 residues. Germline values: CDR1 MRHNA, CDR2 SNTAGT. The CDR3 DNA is TGTGCCAGCAGTCTTAGCGGGCCACCCTACAATGAGCAGTTCTTC. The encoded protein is CASSLSGPPYNEQFF.

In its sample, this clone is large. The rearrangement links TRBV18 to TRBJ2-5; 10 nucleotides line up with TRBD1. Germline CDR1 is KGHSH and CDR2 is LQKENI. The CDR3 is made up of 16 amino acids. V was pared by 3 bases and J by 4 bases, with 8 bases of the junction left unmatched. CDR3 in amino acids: CASSPSNDRGRETQYF. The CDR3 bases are TGTGCCAGCTCACCGAGCAACGACAGGGGGCGAGAGACCCAGTACTTC.

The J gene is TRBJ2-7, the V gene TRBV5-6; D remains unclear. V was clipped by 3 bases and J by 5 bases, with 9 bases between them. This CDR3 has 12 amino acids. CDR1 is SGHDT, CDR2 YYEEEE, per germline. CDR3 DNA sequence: TGTGCCAGCAGCTCGGACGGGCACGAGCAGTACTTC. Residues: CASSSDGHEQYF.

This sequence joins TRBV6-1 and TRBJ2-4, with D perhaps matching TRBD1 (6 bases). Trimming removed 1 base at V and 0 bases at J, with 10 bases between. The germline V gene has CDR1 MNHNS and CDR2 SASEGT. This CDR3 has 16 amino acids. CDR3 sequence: CASSEDRALAKNIQYF. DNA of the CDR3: TGTGCCAGCAGTGAAGACAGGGCACTAGCCAAAAACATTCAGTACTTC.

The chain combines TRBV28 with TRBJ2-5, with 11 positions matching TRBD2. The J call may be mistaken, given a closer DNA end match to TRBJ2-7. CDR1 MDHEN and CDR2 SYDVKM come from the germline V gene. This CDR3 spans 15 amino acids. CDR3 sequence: CASSLIAGGPYEQYF. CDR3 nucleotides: TGTGCCAGCAGTTTAATAGCGGGAGGGCCCTACGAGCAGTACTTC.

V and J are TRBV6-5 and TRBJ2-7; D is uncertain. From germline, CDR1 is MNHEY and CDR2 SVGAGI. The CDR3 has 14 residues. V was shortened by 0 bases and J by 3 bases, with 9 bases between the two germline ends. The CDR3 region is CASSYSSASYEQYF. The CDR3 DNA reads TGTGCCAGCAGTTACTCGTCGGCAAGCTACGAGCAGTACTTC.

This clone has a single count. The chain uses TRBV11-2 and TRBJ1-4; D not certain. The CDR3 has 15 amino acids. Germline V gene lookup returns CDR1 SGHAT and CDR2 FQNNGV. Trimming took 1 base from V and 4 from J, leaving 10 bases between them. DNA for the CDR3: TGTGCCAGCAGCTTAGCAGGACTTGTTAATGAAAAACTGTTTTTT. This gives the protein CASSLAGLVNEKLFF.

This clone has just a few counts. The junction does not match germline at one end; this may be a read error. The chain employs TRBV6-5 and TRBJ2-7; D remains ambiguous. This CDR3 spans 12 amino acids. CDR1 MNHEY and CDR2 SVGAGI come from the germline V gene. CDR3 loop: CASSHSNYEQYF. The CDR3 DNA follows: TGTGCCAGCAGTCACTCAAACTACGAGCAGTACTTC.

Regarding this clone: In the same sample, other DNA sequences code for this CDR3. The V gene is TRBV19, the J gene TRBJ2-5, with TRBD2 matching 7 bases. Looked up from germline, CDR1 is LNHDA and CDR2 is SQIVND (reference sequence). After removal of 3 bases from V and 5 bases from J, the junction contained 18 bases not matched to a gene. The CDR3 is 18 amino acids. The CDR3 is CASSIGRWGGAGTETQYF. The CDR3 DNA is TGTGCCAGTAGTATTGGGCGGTGGGGGGGTGCGGGGACCGAGACCCAGTACTTC.

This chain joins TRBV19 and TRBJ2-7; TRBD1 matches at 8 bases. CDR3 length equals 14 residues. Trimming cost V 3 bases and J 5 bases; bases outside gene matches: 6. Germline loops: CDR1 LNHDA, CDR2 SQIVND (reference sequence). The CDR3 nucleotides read TGTGCCAGTAGTATCCGACAGGGGAACAACGAGCAGTACTTC. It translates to CASSIRQGNNEQYF.

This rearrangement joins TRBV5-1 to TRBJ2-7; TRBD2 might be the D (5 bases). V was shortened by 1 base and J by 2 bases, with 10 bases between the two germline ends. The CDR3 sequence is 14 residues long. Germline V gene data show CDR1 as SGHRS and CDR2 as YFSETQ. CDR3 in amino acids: CASSLIASPYEQYF. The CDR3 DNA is TGCGCCAGCAGCTTGATAGCGTCTCCCTACGAGCAGTACTTC.

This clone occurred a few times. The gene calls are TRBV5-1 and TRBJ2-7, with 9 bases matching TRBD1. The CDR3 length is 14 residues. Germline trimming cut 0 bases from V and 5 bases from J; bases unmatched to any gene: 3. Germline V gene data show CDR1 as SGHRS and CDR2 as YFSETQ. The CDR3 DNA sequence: TGCGCCAGCAGCTTGGGGACAGGGGTTAACGAGCAGTACTTC. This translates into CASSLGTGVNEQYF.

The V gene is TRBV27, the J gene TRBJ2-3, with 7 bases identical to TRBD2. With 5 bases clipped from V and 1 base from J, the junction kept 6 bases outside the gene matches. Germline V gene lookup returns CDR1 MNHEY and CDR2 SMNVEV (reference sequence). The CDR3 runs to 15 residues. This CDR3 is CASSPWTRGTDTQYF. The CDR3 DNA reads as TGTGCCAGCAGTCCCTGGACTAGAGGCACAGATACGCAGTATTTT.

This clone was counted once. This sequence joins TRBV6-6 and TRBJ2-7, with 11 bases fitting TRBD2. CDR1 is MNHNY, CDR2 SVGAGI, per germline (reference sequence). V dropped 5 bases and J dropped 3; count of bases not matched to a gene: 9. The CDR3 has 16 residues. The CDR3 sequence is CASSHLAGGPNYEQYF. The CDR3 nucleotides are TGTGCCAGCAGTCATCTAGCGGGGGGCCCAAACTACGAGCAGTACTTC.

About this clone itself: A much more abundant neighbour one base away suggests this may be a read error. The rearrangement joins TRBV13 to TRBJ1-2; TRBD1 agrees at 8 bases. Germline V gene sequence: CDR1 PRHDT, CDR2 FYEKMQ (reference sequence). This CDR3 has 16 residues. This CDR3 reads CASSWSTGGINYGCTF. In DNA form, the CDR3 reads TGTGCCAGCAGTTGGTCCACAGGGGGAATAAACTATGGCTGCACCTTC.